The rows below give T cell receptor beta chains drawn from one sample of a study of blood T cells in healthy people across ages. TCRdb re-derived calls from the 5' RACE reads in MiXCR, one entry per CDR3 protein. The data contain roughly 800,000 distinct CDR3 sequences, around 25% of them singletons. This sample also appeared in a second study, on T cells of mothers and their children.

Source material: blood. These receptors all stem from a boy under 18 in good health. Both conserved end residues are part of each CDR3. The D gene is left open where the match is weak. Clone size is shown for a subset of rows, as once, few, many or a class of expanded clone.

abundance | j_gene | v_gene | d_gene | CDR3aa | CDR3nt
NA | TRBJ2-4 | TRBV4-2 | NA | CASSQDRTAQNIQYF | TGTGCCAGCAGCCAAGATCGGACAGCCCAAAACATTCAGTACTTC
few | TRBJ2-1 | TRBV28 | NA | CASTKPRENNEQFF | TGTGCCAGCACCAAGCCAAGGGAAAACAATGAGCAGTTCTTC
few | TRBJ2-5 | TRBV12-3/TRBV12-4 | NA | CASSSATPSKRFF | TGTGCCAGCAGCTCGGCAACCCCTAGTAAACGGTTCTTC
few | TRBJ2-7 | TRBV18 | NA | CASSPTDGKDHEQYF | TGTGCCAGCTCCCCCACGGACGGAAAGGACCACGAGCAGTACTTC
NA | TRBJ2-5 | TRBV6-8 | NA | CASSFGPAEKTQYF | TGTGCCAGCAGTTTCGGACCTGCAGAAAAGACCCAGTACTTC
NA | TRBJ1-1 | TRBV29-1 | NA | CSVVSIRGTEAFF | TGCAGCGTTGTTTCGATCCGAGGCACTGAAGCTTTCTTT
few | TRBJ2-1 | TRBV5-1 | NA | CASSLEPDGYNEQFF | TGCGCCAGCAGCTTGGAGCCAGACGGCTACAATGAGCAGTTCTTC
few | TRBJ2-7 | TRBV27 | NA | CASSHGWSYEQYF | TGTGCCAGCAGTCACGGATGGTCCTACGAGCAGTACTTC
NA | TRBJ2-7 | TRBV10-3 | TRBD1 | CAISGTVDDRGSYEQYF | TGTGCCATCAGTGGGACAGTGGACGACAGGGGATCCTACGAGCAGTACTTC
few | TRBJ2-5 | TRBV10-3 | NA | CAIRQEIQETQYF | TGTGCCATCAGGCAGGAGATACAAGAGACCCAGTACTTC
NA | TRBJ2-3 | TRBV15 | TRBD2 | CATSRPLAVTDTQYF | TGTGCCACCAGCAGGCCGCTAGCGGTCACAGATACGCAGTATTTT
NA | TRBJ2-1 | TRBV20-1 | NA | CSARTSTDEQFF | TGCAGTGCCCGCACTAGCACCGATGAGCAGTTCTTC
NA | TRBJ2-7 | TRBV10-3 | TRBD1 | CASEQGVPPSDDYEQYF | TGTGCCAGCGAACAGGGGGTACCCCCGAGCGATGATTACGAGCAGTACTTC
few | TRBJ1-5 | TRBV4-1 | NA | CASSPTGSDQPQHF | TGCGCCAGCAGCCCAACGGGTAGCGATCAGCCCCAGCATTTT
NA | TRBJ2-7 | TRBV5-1 | TRBD2 | CASSKLAGGLGEQYF | TGCGCCAGCAGCAAACTAGCGGGGGGGCTCGGCGAGCAGTACTTC
few | TRBJ2-6 | TRBV19 | NA | CASRAFTSGANVLTF | TGTGCCAGTAGAGCCTTCACCTCTGGGGCCAACGTCCTGACTTTC
NA | TRBJ2-7 | TRBV10-3 | NA | CAIGTGSYEQYF | TGTGCCATCGGTACAGGATCCTACGAGCAGTACTTC
few | TRBJ2-5 | TRBV28 | NA | CASSDVLVGEEETQYF | TGTGCCAGCAGTGATGTCTTAGTTGGAGAAGAGGAGACCCAGTACTTC
NA | TRBJ2-7 | TRBV7-2 | NA | CASSLSSESSYEQYF | TGTGCCAGCAGCTTATCTAGCGAGAGCTCCTACGAGCAGTACTTC
once | TRBJ2-3 | TRBV29-1 | TRBD2 | CSVDGSGTNTQYF | TGCAGCGTTGATGGTAGCGGGACAAATACGCAGTATTTT
once | TRBJ2-7 | TRBV25-1 | TRBD2 | CASSPGGSYYEQYF | TGTGCCAGCAGCCCCGGGGGGTCTTACTACGAGCAGTACTTC
NA | TRBJ1-2 | TRBV27 | NA | CASSSHGERGYTF | TGTGCCAGCAGTTCCCACGGGGAGCGTGGCTACACCTTC
few | TRBJ2-3 | TRBV20-1 | NA | CSAHLSGGTDTQYF | TGCAGTGCCCACCTTTCCGGGGGCACAGATACGCAGTATTTT
NA | TRBJ2-2 | TRBV5-5 | NA | CASSSGHRNTGELFF | TGTGCCAGCAGCTCGGGACACCGAAACACCGGGGAGCTGTTTTTT
few | TRBJ1-1 | TRBV28 | NA | CASRPSWGTNTEAFF | TGTGCCAGCCGTCCCTCTTGGGGAACGAACACTGAAGCTTTCTTT
NA | TRBJ2-2 | TRBV9 | NA | CASSPTPSPEGAELFF | TGTGCCAGCAGCCCTACTCCGTCCCCTGAAGGCGCTGAGCTGTTTTTT
few | TRBJ1-4 | TRBV7-9 | NA | CASSLFPWTVGTTNEKLFF | TGTGCCAGCAGCTTATTTCCCTGGACAGTTGGCACAACTAATGAAAAACTGTTTTTT
NA | TRBJ2-5 | TRBV3-1 | TRBD1 | CASSRPTGTGGRWEQYF | TGTGCCAGCAGCCGCCCCACCGGGACAGGGGGGCGATGGGAGCAGTACTTC
NA | TRBJ2-1 | TRBV6-2/TRBV6-3 | NA | CASSYELSTPYNEQFF | TGTGCCAGCAGTTACGAGTTAAGTACGCCCTACAATGAGCAGTTCTTC
few | TRBJ2-1 | TRBV7-2 | NA | CASRQDKSSYNEQFF | TGTGCCAGCAGGCAAGATAAGAGCTCCTACAATGAGCAGTTCTTC
NA | TRBJ2-4 | TRBV27 | NA | CASKLVASGDIQYF | TGTGCCAGCAAATTGGTAGCCTCCGGAGACATTCAGTACTTC
NA | TRBJ2-7 | TRBV20-1 | TRBD2 | CSAPSSTRLAGGRNYEQYF | TGCAGTGCTCCCTCCTCCACGAGACTAGCGGGAGGCCGAAACTACGAGCAGTACTTC
few | TRBJ1-4 | TRBV7-9 | TRBD1 | CASSLRTGGANEKLFF | TGTGCCAGCAGCCTCAGGACAGGGGGTGCTAATGAAAAACTGTTTTTT
NA | TRBJ2-1 | TRBV5-1 | TRBD1 | CASRQGQERVSGEQFF | TGCGCCAGCAGACAAGGACAGGAACGTGTTTCCGGTGAGCAGTTCTTC
few | TRBJ2-5 | TRBV25-1 | NA | CASSVGRGWETQYF | TGTGCCAGCAGTGTAGGCAGGGGATGGGAGACCCAGTACTTC
NA | TRBJ2-1 | TRBV29-1 | NA | CSASGAYNEQFF | TGCAGCGCCTCTGGGGCCTACAATGAGCAGTTCTTC
few | TRBJ2-2 | TRBV2 | TRBD2 | CASSEAVAGPSELFF | TGTGCCAGCAGTGAAGCGGTAGCGGGACCCTCAGAGCTGTTTTTT
NA | TRBJ2-7 | TRBV9 | TRBD1 | CASSAADRGPYEQYF | TGTGCCAGCAGCGCGGCCGACAGGGGGCCCTACGAGCAGTACTTC
NA | TRBJ2-5 | TRBV4-1 | NA | CASSQPTSKKTQYF | TGCGCCAGCAGCCAACCTACTAGCAAGAAGACCCAGTACTTC
NA | TRBJ1-1 | TRBV6-5 | TRBD1 | CASSQDRPGPTEAFF | TGTGCCAGCAGTCAGGACAGGCCGGGCCCTACTGAAGCTTTCTTT
NA | TRBJ2-7 | TRBV18 | NA | CASSPPGTWGEQYF | TGTGCCAGCTCACCACCGGGGACATGGGGCGAGCAGTACTTC
few | TRBJ1-3 | TRBV5-1 | NA | CASSPGRAENTIYF | TGCGCCAGCAGCCCCGGTCGGGCCGAAAACACCATATATTTT
NA | TRBJ2-1 | TRBV7-2 | TRBD2 | CASSVAPGGRSQNEQFF | TGTGCCAGCAGCGTGGCCCCTGGCGGGAGGTCTCAAAATGAGCAGTTCTTC
NA | TRBJ2-1 | TRBV6-6 | TRBD1 | CASSYLGQGNEQFF | TGTGCCAGCAGTTACTTGGGACAGGGGAATGAGCAGTTCTTC
few | TRBJ2-1 | TRBV13 | NA | CASSFPGVGEQFF | TGTGCCAGCAGCTTTCCAGGAGTCGGTGAGCAGTTCTTC
NA | TRBJ1-1 | TRBV7-8 | NA | CASSTDTNTEAFF | TGTGCCAGCAGCACCGACACGAACACTGAAGCTTTCTTT
many | TRBJ2-7 | TRBV6-2/TRBV6-3 | NA | CATGEQGLYEQYF | TGTGCCACGGGGGAACAGGGACTCTACGAGCAGTACTTC
NA | TRBJ2-3 | TRBV29-1 | TRBD1 | CSVGQGRGDTQYF | TGCAGCGTCGGACAGGGAAGGGGGGATACGCAGTATTTT
few | TRBJ1-1 | TRBV5-1 | NA | CASSIKPPGVEAFF | TGCGCCAGCAGCATCAAACCTCCCGGGGTTGAAGCTTTCTTT
once | TRBJ1-4 | TRBV5-6 | TRBD1 | CASSPGQGRATNEKLFF | TGTGCCAGCAGCCCCGGACAGGGCCGTGCAACTAATGAAAAACTGTTTTTT
NA | TRBJ2-7 | TRBV29-1 | TRBD1 | CSVEDPGQMYEQYF | TGCAGCGTTGAAGACCCGGGACAGATGTACGAGCAGTACTTC
NA | TRBJ1-4 | TRBV4-2 | NA | CASSQDRGSLNEKLFF | TGTGCCAGCAGCCAAGATCGGGGCAGTCTTAATGAAAAACTGTTTTTT
NA | TRBJ2-7 | TRBV3-1 | NA | CASSQAYGYEQYF | TGTGCCAGCAGCCAAGCGTACGGGTACGAGCAGTACTTC
NA | TRBJ2-3 | TRBV12-3/TRBV12-4 | TRBD2 | CASTYSGRSTDTQYF | TGTGCCAGCACTTATAGCGGGAGAAGCACAGATACGCAGTATTTT
few | TRBJ2-3 | TRBV4-3 | TRBD1 | CASSQGGILPGTGRLPSTDTQYF | TGCGCCAGCAGCCAAGGGGGCATACTTCCCGGGACAGGGCGTCTCCCTAGCACAGATACGCAGTATTTT
NA | TRBJ2-1 | TRBV24-1 | TRBD2 | CATSDYLTSGGSYNEQFF | TGTGCCACCAGTGATTATCTGACTAGCGGGGGATCCTACAATGAGCAGTTCTTC
NA | TRBJ2-2 | TRBV12-5 | NA | CASGLTGTGELFF | TGTGCTAGTGGTCTAACAGGCACCGGGGAGCTGTTTTTT
NA | TRBJ2-7 | TRBV29-1 | TRBD1 | CSVLMDRDVFDEQYF | TGCAGTGTCCTCATGGACAGGGACGTCTTCGACGAGCAGTACTTC
few | TRBJ2-7 | TRBV10-3 | NA | CAISAGTPPYEQYF | TGTGCCATCAGTGCCGGGACACCTCCCTACGAGCAGTACTTC